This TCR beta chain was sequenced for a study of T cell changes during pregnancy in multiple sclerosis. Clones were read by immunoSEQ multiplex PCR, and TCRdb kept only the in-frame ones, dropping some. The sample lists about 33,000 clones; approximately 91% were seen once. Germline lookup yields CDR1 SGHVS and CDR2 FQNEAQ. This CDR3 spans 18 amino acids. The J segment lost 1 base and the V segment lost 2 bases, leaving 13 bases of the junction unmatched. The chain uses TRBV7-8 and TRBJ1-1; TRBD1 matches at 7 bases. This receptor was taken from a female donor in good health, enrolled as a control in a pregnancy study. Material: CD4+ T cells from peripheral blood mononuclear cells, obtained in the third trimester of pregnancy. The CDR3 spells CASSLTLRRTGANTEAFF. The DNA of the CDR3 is TGTGCCAGCAGCTTAACGTTACGAAGAACAGGGGCGAACACTGAAGCTTTCTTT.